This is a list of T cell receptor beta chains from one sample in a study of human T cells and chemical hapten exposure. TCRdb processed the RACE reads anew with MiXCR; each CDR3 protein has one entry. In the table there are some 330,000 distinct CDR3 sequences, around 5.5% of which are singletons. Sequencing was performed on whole blood, taken in connection with sensitization to the hapten diphenylcyclopropenone (DPC). The receptor source for this set is a woman aged 18-29 years with alopecia areata. Some clones in this sample may be carry-over from other donors' samples. Both conserved end residues are trimmed from each CDR3. D genes are given only for firm matches.

CDR3 protein: ASSQQGQGAADTQY; D gene: TRBD1; V gene: TRBV4-1; CDR3 length: 14
CDR3 protein: ASSLGTLGSPLH; D gene: .; V gene: TRBV5-5; CDR3 length: 12
CDR3 protein: SGRGGSYNEQF; D gene: .; V gene: TRBV29-1; CDR3 length: 11
CDR3 protein: SAGRSSYNEQF; D gene: .; V gene: TRBV29-1; CDR3 length: 11
CDR3 protein: ASSTKMNYGYT; D gene: .; V gene: TRBV4-2; CDR3 length: 11
CDR3 protein: ASSTKGPSGSPLH; D gene: .; V gene: TRBV10-1; CDR3 length: 13
CDR3 protein: SASDAFNTQY; D gene: .; V gene: TRBV20-1; CDR3 length: 10
CDR3 protein: ASSLDRDYTEAF; D gene: .; V gene: TRBV5-1; CDR3 length: 12
CDR3 protein: ASSPTGGAWQPQH; D gene: .; V gene: TRBV18; CDR3 length: 13
CDR3 protein: SARDRGSGTDTQY; D gene: .; V gene: TRBV20-1; CDR3 length: 13
CDR3 protein: ASKFRVVNTEAF; D gene: .; V gene: TRBV12-3/TRBV12-4; CDR3 length: 12
CDR3 protein: ASSDRSYNSPLH; D gene: .; V gene: TRBV5-4; CDR3 length: 12
CDR3 protein: ASSIRSIGTSDTIY; D gene: .; V gene: TRBV7-2; CDR3 length: 14
CDR3 protein: SARDRSVNTEAF; D gene: .; V gene: TRBV20-1; CDR3 length: 12
CDR3 protein: ASTPSGGDGYT; D gene: .; V gene: TRBV7-9; CDR3 length: 11
CDR3 protein: ATSDSTQPQH; D gene: .; V gene: TRBV24-1; CDR3 length: 10
CDR3 protein: ASSSTGGQGRIPLH; D gene: TRBD1; V gene: TRBV9; CDR3 length: 14
CDR3 protein: ASSSGTADGYT; D gene: .; V gene: TRBV28; CDR3 length: 11
CDR3 protein: ASSAGQGRTEQF; D gene: TRBD1; V gene: TRBV9; CDR3 length: 12
CDR3 protein: AISGGRETQY; D gene: TRBD1; V gene: TRBV2; CDR3 length: 10
CDR3 protein: ASKGVPGGTGELF; D gene: .; V gene: TRBV19; CDR3 length: 13
CDR3 protein: ASSYDGLAGGTDTQY; D gene: TRBD2; V gene: TRBV6-5; CDR3 length: 15
CDR3 protein: ASSQGSELGTQY; D gene: .; V gene: TRBV4-2; CDR3 length: 12
CDR3 protein: ASSFHGSARSSYEQY; D gene: .; V gene: TRBV28; CDR3 length: 15
CDR3 protein: SVVGGSNQPQH; D gene: .; V gene: TRBV29-1; CDR3 length: 11